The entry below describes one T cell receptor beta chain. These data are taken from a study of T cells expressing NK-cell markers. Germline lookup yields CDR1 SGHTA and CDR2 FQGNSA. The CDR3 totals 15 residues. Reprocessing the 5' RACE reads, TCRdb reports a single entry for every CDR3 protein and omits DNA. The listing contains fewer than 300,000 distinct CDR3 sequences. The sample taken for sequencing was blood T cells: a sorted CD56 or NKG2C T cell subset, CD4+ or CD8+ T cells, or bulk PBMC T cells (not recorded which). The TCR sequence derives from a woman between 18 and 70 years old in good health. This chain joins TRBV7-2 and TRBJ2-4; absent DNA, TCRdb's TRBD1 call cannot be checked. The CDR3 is CASSRTGGAKNIQYF.